These T cell receptor beta chains were read from a single sample in a study of T cells in Graves' hyperthyroidism and ophthalmopathy. MiXCR, applied by TCRdb to the multiplex PCR reads, yields one record per CDR3 protein. The sample lists about 410,000 distinct CDR3 sequences, roughly 14% occurring once. Sequencing used blood. The origin of the receptors is a woman in her twenties or thirties with Graves' ophthalmopathy. Both conserved end residues are part of each CDR3. The D gene is left open where the match is weak. Size tells how often a clone was seen (once, few, many) or the class of an expanded clone, and some rows leave it out.

abundance	d_gene	j_gene	v_gene	CDR3aa	CDR3nt
many	TRBD2	TRBJ2-2	TRBV2	CASMRGGRNTGELFF	TGTGCCAGCATGAGGGGCGGGAGGAACACCGGGGAGCTGTTTTTT
many	TRBD1	TRBJ2-7	TRBV6-1	CASSPRDRGRYEQYF	TGTGCCAGCTCACCCCGGGACAGGGGGCGGTACGAGCAGTACTTC
.	.	TRBJ2-3	TRBV19	CASSRPPPSTKQNADTQYF	TGTGCCAGTAGCCGCCCTCCGCCCTCAACCAAACAAAACGCAGATACGCAGTATTTT
many	TRBD1	TRBJ2-4	TRBV28	CASSPRDRPENIQYF	TGTGCCAGCAGTCCAAGGGACAGACCAGAAAACATTCAGTACTTC
once	TRBD2	TRBJ2-1	TRBV11-2	CASSLVGETSGGYNEQFF	TGTGCCAGCAGCTTAGTAGGGGAAACTAGCGGGGGGTACAATGAGCAGTTCTTC
many	TRBD2	TRBJ2-3	TRBV20-1	CSASGGLYTQYF	TGCAGTGCTAGCGGGGGGTTGTATACGCAGTATTTT
many	.	TRBJ1-1	TRBV20-1	CSASRGNTEAFF	TGCAGTGCTAGCCGGGGGAACACTGAAGCTTTCTTT
.	TRBD1	TRBJ1-3	TRBV13	CASSLSTGAGNTIYF	TGTGCCAGCAGCTTGTCAACAGGGGCTGGAAACACCATATATTTT
.	TRBD2	TRBJ2-1	TRBV4-2	CASSQGRGGGEQFF	TGTGCCAGCAGCCAAGGGCGGGGGGGCGGTGAGCAGTTCTTC
many	.	TRBJ1-4	TRBV15	CATSRDVRTTNEKLFF	TGTGCCACCAGCAGAGATGTACGAACAACTAATGAAAAACTGTTTTTT
many	TRBD1	TRBJ2-1	TRBV10-3	CAISTGTGGGGEQFF	TGTGCCATCAGTACCGGGACAGGGGGTGGTGGTGAGCAGTTCTTC
.	.	TRBJ2-3	TRBV19	CASSTPDSSSTDTQYF	TGTGCCAGTAGCACCCCGGACAGTTCTAGCACAGATACGCAGTATTTT
many	.	TRBJ2-5	TRBV7-7	CASSLGHLRETQYF	TGTGCTAGCAGCTTAGGACACCTCCGAGAGACCCAGTACTTC
.	.	TRBJ2-4	TRBV27	CASSLSGGKNIQYF	TGTGCCAGCAGTTTATCAGGGGGCAAAAACATTCAGTACTTC
.	.	TRBJ2-5	TRBV5-4	CASSSMITGLQETQYF	TGTGCCAGCAGCTCCATGATAACAGGCCTCCAAGAGACCCAGTACTTC
many	TRBD2	TRBJ2-2	TRBV5-1	CASSLFPGGLAGGGDTGELFF	TGCGCCAGCAGCTTGTTCCCTGGCGGACTAGCGGGGGGTGGCGACACCGGGGAGCTGTTTTTT
many	.	TRBJ1-5	TRBV7-8	CASSPFTVNQPQHF	TGTGCCAGCAGCCCTTTCACGGTAAATCAGCCCCAGCATTTT
many	.	TRBJ2-3	TRBV6-1	CASSAGGRTDTQYF	TGTGCCAGCAGTGCCGGGGGGCGCACAGATACGCAGTATTTT
many	.	TRBJ2-7	TRBV18	CASSPTQRFAIYEQYF	TGTGCCAGCTCACCTACGCAGAGGTTCGCCATATACGAGCAGTACTTC
many	TRBD2	TRBJ2-3	TRBV28	CASSLLPLAGGPIYTQYF	TGTGCCAGCAGTTTACTACCTCTAGCGGGGGGGCCTATATATACGCAGTATTTT
many	.	TRBJ1-5	TRBV5-8	CASSRRSGVEQPQHF	TGTGCCAGCAGCCGCAGGTCAGGGGTGGAGCAGCCCCAGCATTTT
many	.	TRBJ2-5	TRBV27	CASSFSPAQPETQYF	TGTGCCAGCAGTTTCTCCCCGGCCCAGCCGGAGACCCAGTACTTC
many	.	TRBJ2-5	TRBV28	CASRRDNKQETQYF	TGTGCCAGCAGAAGGGACAACAAACAAGAGACCCAGTACTTC
once	TRBD2	TRBJ2-1	TRBV24-1	CATSDLSMGGSGGNEQFF	TGTGCCACCAGTGATTTGAGTATGGGGGGGAGTGGGGGCAATGAGCAGTTCTTC
.	.	TRBJ1-3	TRBV19	CASSIEPTGRTYAGNTIYF	TGTGCCAGTAGTATAGAACCCACCGGCAGGACCTACGCTGGAAACACCATATATTTT
many	.	TRBJ2-6	TRBV18	CASSPSFLVGANVLTF	TGTGCCAGCTCACCATCCTTTTTGGTCGGGGCCAACGTCCTGACTTTC
few	.	TRBJ1-1	TRBV9	CASSVGGGGHATEAFF	TGTGCCAGCAGCGTAGGAGGAGGGGGGCACGCCACTGAAGCTTTCTTT
many	TRBD1	TRBJ1-2	TRBV7-3	CASSPGQGGSYTF	TGTGCCAGCAGCCCGGGACAGGGTGGGAGCTACACCTTC
many	.	TRBJ2-1	TRBV20-1	CSARELIRDEQFF	TGCAGTGCTAGAGAGCTCATACGGGATGAGCAGTTCTTC
many	.	TRBJ1-5	TRBV28	CASSLILDSPYSNQPQHF	TGTGCCAGCAGTTTAATCCTGGACTCTCCTTATAGCAATCAGCCCCAGCATTTT
many	TRBD1	TRBJ2-1	TRBV18	CASSPRDRGSYNEQFF	TGTGCCAGCTCACCACGGGACAGGGGATCCTACAATGAGCAGTTCTTC
few	TRBD1	TRBJ1-2	TRBV28	CASTPRLGWRTGGAGIYGYTF	TGTGCCAGCACCCCACGTTTGGGTTGGAGGACAGGGGGCGCGGGGATCTATGGCTACACCTTC
.	.	TRBJ1-1	TRBV29-1	CSVEMGISTEAFF	TGCAGCGTTGAGATGGGTATTTCCACTGAAGCTTTCTTT
few	TRBD2	TRBJ2-3	TRBV6-1	CASSSRQLGGVTDTQYF	TGTGCCAGCAGTTCCCGACAGCTTGGGGGGGTCACAGATACGCAGTATTTT